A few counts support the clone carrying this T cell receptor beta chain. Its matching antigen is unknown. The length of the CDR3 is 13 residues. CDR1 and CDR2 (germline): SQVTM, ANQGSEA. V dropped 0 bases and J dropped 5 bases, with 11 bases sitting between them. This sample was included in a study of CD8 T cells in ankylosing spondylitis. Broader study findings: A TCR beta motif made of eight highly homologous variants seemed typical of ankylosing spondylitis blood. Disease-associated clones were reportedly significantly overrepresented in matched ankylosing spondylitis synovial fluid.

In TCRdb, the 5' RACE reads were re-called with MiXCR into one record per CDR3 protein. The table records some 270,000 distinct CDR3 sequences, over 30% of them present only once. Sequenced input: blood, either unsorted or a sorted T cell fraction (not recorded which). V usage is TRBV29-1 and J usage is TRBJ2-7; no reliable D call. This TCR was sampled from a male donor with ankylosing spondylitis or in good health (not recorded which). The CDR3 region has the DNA TGCAGCGTTGAAGATCTAGAGTGGCACGAGCAGTACTTC. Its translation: CSVEDLEWHEQYF.